Here is one TCR beta chain with its context. TCRdb's copy holds only in-frame clones and misses some; the assay was immunoSEQ multiplex PCR. The table shows 100,000 to 150,000 clones, with approximately 80% occurring only once. This record comes from a study of blood T cell repertoires in COVID-19. V was shortened by 0 bases and J by 3 bases, with 8 bases between the two germline ends. The V gene's germline CDR1 is MNHEY and CDR2 SMNVEV (reference sequence). The CDR3 sequence is 15 residues long. The receptor comes from a woman between 50 and 59 years old with acute or convalescent COVID-19. Sequences were obtained from peripheral blood. The V gene is TRBV27, the J gene TRBJ1-4; D uncertain. The CDR3 here is CASSLSNSPNEKLFF. The DNA of the CDR3 is TGTGCCAGCAGTTTATCAAACAGCCCTAATGAAAAACTGTTTTTT.